These 30 T cell receptor beta chains were all obtained from the same sample, sequenced in a study of T cells in Graves' hyperthyroidism and ophthalmopathy. Template material for amplifying TCR beta CDR3 regions consisted of RNA transcripts. Primed by the HTBI set, a first-round RT-PCR was run on the TCR CDR3. TCRdb called the multiplex PCR reads again in MiXCR, with one record for every CDR3 protein. The top ten clones hold around 30% of a sample with 200,000 to 300,000 distinct CDR3 sequences, 16% of them seen once. The sample taken for sequencing was blood. Source of these receptors: a woman between 18 and 29 years old with Graves' ophthalmopathy.

The table lists this clonotype with many counts. The V and J genes are TRBV7-9 and TRBJ1-1, with a possible D match to TRBD1 (6 bases). Trimming left V 5 bases short and J 3 bases short, with 13 bases between. Per the germline V gene, CDR1 is SEHNR and CDR2 is FQNEAQ (reference sequence). The length of the CDR3 is 14 residues. The CDR3 region is CASSRDTLHTEAFF. As DNA, the CDR3 is TGTGCCAGCAGCCGGGACACCCTCCACACTGAAGCTTTCTTT.

This clonotype came up many times. The chain links TRBV7-2 to TRBJ1-2; no firm D call. Trimming removed 5 bases at V and 7 bases at J, with 26 bases between. Germline CDR1 reads SGHTA; CDR2 reads FQGNSA. The CDR3 length is 17 residues. CDR3 nucleotides: TGTGCCAGCAGCCCGTCCCCCGGCGTGGCCCGGCTTGTTGGCTACACCTTC. It codes for CASSPSPGVARLVGYTF.

The table lists this clonotype with a few counts. This rearrangement joins TRBV4-1 to TRBJ2-2; D remains unclear. From germline, CDR1 is MGHRA and CDR2 YSYEKL. The CDR3 loop spans 15 amino acids. The V end lost 1 base, the J end lost 4 bases, and 10 bases lay between the germline ends. The CDR3 sequence: CASSQASAGTGELFF. The CDR3 DNA reads as TGCGCCAGCAGCCAAGCCTCGGCCGGCACCGGGGAGCTGTTTTTT.

This clonotype occurred many times. The chain has TRBV28 and TRBJ1-6, with TRBD1 as a possible D gene (5 bases). The CDR3 has 13 amino acids. Trimming stripped 6 bases from V and 10 bases from J, with 13 bases between. Per the germline V gene, CDR1 is MDHEN and CDR2 is SYDVKM. The CDR3 coding sequence is TGTGCCAGCAGGGGGACCGGGAACTCACCCCTCCACTTT. Its translation: CASRGTGNSPLHF.

This clonotype has a count of ten or more. This chain connects TRBV2 to TRBJ2-2; weak D call: TRBD1 (6 bases). The CDR3 is 14 residues long. In germline, CDR1 is SNHLY, CDR2 FYNNEI. V was shortened by 7 bases and J by 1 base, with 10 bases between the two germline ends. In nucleotides, the CDR3 is TGTGCCAGCACGGGCAGGGGGAACACCGGGGAGCTGTTTTTT. Its translation: CASTGRGNTGELFF. Based on the CDR3 plus reference TRBV2 and TRBJ2-2, the full variable domain is EPEVTQTPSHQVTQMGQEVILRCVPISNHLYFYWYRQILGQKVEFLVSFYNNEISEKSEIFDDQFSVERPDGSNFTLKIRSTKLEDSAMYFCASTGRGNTGELFFGEGSRLTVL.

This clonotype occurred many times. The CDR3 loop is CASSQVSSEANYGYTF. In DNA, the CDR3 is TGTGCCAGCAGCCAAGTATCGTCCGAAGCTAACTATGGCTACACCTTC. The chain is built from TRBV3-1 and TRBJ1-2; D is uncertain. Trimming shortened V by 1 base and J by 0 bases, and 12 bases separated the two germline ends. Germline V gene sequence: CDR1 LGHDT, CDR2 YNNKEL (reference sequence). The CDR3 consists of 16 residues. Full variable domain (remainder filled in from reference TRBV3-1 and TRBJ1-2): DTAVSQTPKYLVTQMGNDKSIKCEQNLGHDTMYWYKQDSKKFLKIMFSYNNKELIINETVPNRFSPKSPDKAHLNLHINSLELGDSAVYFCASSQVSSEANYGYTFGSGTRLTVV.

This clonotype was detected many times. The J gene is TRBJ1-1, the V gene TRBV5-6; 10 bases match TRBD1. CDR1 SGHDT and CDR2 YYEEEE come from the germline V gene. V gave up 4 bases and J gave up 8 bases; unmatched junction bases: 5. The CDR3 sequence is 13 residues long. The CDR3 reads CASSPGTGAEAFF. In nucleotides, the CDR3 is TGTGCCAGCAGCCCGGGGACAGGGGCCGAAGCTTTCTTT.

The chain has TRBV2 and TRBJ2-5, with 10 bases aligning to TRBD2. CDR3 size: 15 residues. With 9 bases clipped from V and 4 bases from J, the junction kept 11 bases outside the gene matches. Germline assignment: CDR1 SNHLY and CDR2 FYNNEI. In DNA, the CDR3 is TGTGCCAGTAGGGGTCTAGCGGGAGTTGGAGAGACCCAGTACTTC. Amino acids: CASRGLAGVGETQYF.

The V gene is TRBV9, the J gene TRBJ2-7; D possibly corresponds to TRBD1 (8 bases). Deletions cut 4 bases from V and 7 bases from J, with 15 bases between. The CDR3 has 13 amino acids. Per the germline V gene, CDR1 is SGDLS and CDR2 is YYNGEE. The CDR3 region has the DNA TGTGCCAGCAGCAATACAGGGGGAGGGGAGCAGTACTTC. Protein sequence: CASSNTGGGEQYF.

This clonotype has at least ten counts. J is TRBJ2-3 and V is TRBV7-9; 7 bases are a match to TRBD1. V dropped 6 bases and J dropped 0; count of bases not matched to a gene: 6. Germline loops: CDR1 SEHNR, CDR2 FQNEAQ (reference sequence). The CDR3 totals 15 residues. CDR3 nucleotide sequence: TGTGCCAGCAGGAGAGGGACAGCTAGCACAGATACGCAGTATTTT. This sequence encodes CASRRGTASTDTQYF.

The chain uses TRBV3-1 and TRBJ1-2; D unclear. The CDR3 extends over 14 amino acids. CDR1 is LGHDT and CDR2 is YNNKEL in the germline V gene (reference sequence). Trimming removed 0 bases from V and 4 bases from J, with 9 bases in between. CDR3 protein: CASSQETGVYGYTF. The CDR3 DNA reads as TGTGCCAGCAGCCAAGAGACTGGGGTCTATGGCTACACCTTC. Based on the CDR3 plus reference TRBV3-1 and TRBJ1-2, the full variable domain is DTAVSQTPKYLVTQMGNDKSIKCEQNLGHDTMYWYKQDSKKFLKIMFSYNNKELIINETVPNRFSPKSPDKAHLNLHINSLELGDSAVYFCASSQETGVYGYTFGSGTRLTVV.

The V and J genes are TRBV7-2 and TRBJ1-1; D possibly corresponds to TRBD1 (5 bases). V dropped 5 bases and J dropped 7 bases, with 20 bases sitting between them. Germline loops: CDR1 SGHTA, CDR2 FQGNSA. The CDR3 has 15 amino acids. The CDR3 loop is CASSRTGVPDSEAFF. The CDR3, as DNA: TGTGCCAGCAGCAGGACGGGGGTCCCCGACAGTGAAGCTTTCTTT.

This clonotype was counted many times. The chain uses TRBV28 and TRBJ2-7, with D perhaps TRBD1 or TRBD2 (5 bases each). V lost 5 bases, J lost 6 bases, and 11 bases lay in between. The CDR3 loop spans 12 amino acids. CDR1 is MDHEN, CDR2 SYDVKM, per germline. DNA of the CDR3: TGTGCCAGCAGTCGGGGACGGGGCGAGCAGTACTTC. This sequence encodes CASSRGRGEQYF.

This clonotype was counted at least ten times. This chain connects TRBV2 to TRBJ2-1; 13 bases line up with TRBD2. V dropped 5 bases and J dropped 4; count of bases not matched to a gene: 5. Per germline, CDR1 SNHLY and CDR2 FYNNEI. The CDR3 covers 16 residues. This CDR3 reads CASSQVLAGGYNEQFF. CDR3 nucleotide sequence: TGTGCCAGCAGTCAAGTACTAGCGGGGGGGTACAATGAGCAGTTCTTC. Complete variable domain (other parts from reference TRBV2 and TRBJ2-1): EPEVTQTPSHQVTQMGQEVILRCVPISNHLYFYWYRQILGQKVEFLVSFYNNEISEKSEIFDDQFSVERPDGSNFTLKIRSTKLEDSAMYFCASSQVLAGGYNEQFFGPGTRLTVL.

This clonotype was recorded at least ten times. V is TRBV27 and J is TRBJ2-1; D is perhaps TRBD1 or TRBD2 (5 bases each). The V and J ends lost 3 bases and 7 bases respectively, with 19 bases between them. The V gene's germline CDR1 is MNHEY and CDR2 SMNVEV (reference sequence). The CDR3 has 16 residues. CDR3 DNA: TGTGCCAGCAGTTTTTTTGTTGGGGGTGGGGGAAATGAGCAGTTCTTC. The encoded protein is CASSFFVGGGGNEQFF.

The V call is TRBV11-2, the J call TRBJ1-1; TRBD1 matches at 8 bases. CDR3 length: 14 amino acids. Trimming cost V 5 bases and J 3 bases; bases outside gene matches: 5. Germline V gene sequence: CDR1 SGHAT, CDR2 FQNNGV. This CDR3 is CASSRRGPDTEAFF. CDR3 sequence (DNA): TGTGCCAGCAGCCGCAGGGGGCCTGACACTGAAGCTTTCTTT.

This clonotype occurred many times. J is TRBJ2-5 and V is TRBV3-1, with D possibly matching TRBD2 (7 bases). V was trimmed by 7 bases and J by 1 base, leaving 16 bases between them. Germline V gene lookup returns CDR1 LGHDT and CDR2 YNNKEL (reference sequence). This CDR3 has 15 amino acids. The CDR3 coding sequence is TGTGCCAGCACCCTCCAAGGGGGGGGCCAAGAGACCCAGTACTTC. Its translation: CASTLQGGGQETQYF.

This chain joins TRBV9 and TRBJ2-1, with D perhaps TRBD1 (10 bases). There are 19 residues in the CDR3. The germline V gene encodes CDR1 SGDLS and CDR2 YYNGEE. The ends were cut back, 4 bases at V and 10 bases at J, with 33 bases in the middle. The DNA of the CDR3 is TGTGCCAGCAGCTTCACGACAGGGGGCCCGGGGTTAGCGGGGGTGGAGCAGTTCTTC. As protein: CASSFTTGGPGLAGVEQFF.

The chain links TRBV3-1 to TRBJ2-2; either TRBD1 or TRBD2 may fit D (6 bases each). The germline V gene encodes CDR1 LGHDT and CDR2 YNNKEL (reference sequence). Trimming took off 1 base at V and 4 bases at J, with 16 bases between the two ends. This CDR3 has 17 residues. As DNA, the CDR3 is TGTGCCAGCAGCCAAGTGGTCGGGGGCCATAGCACCGGGGAGCTGTTTTTT. Amino acid sequence: CASSQVVGGHSTGELFF.

The sample holds many counts of this clonotype. The V call is TRBV7-2, the J call TRBJ1-4, with a possible D match to TRBD1 (5 bases). V was pared by 0 bases and J by 5 bases, with 16 bases between. CDR3 size: 17 residues. Germline-derived CDR1 and CDR2 are SGHTA and FQGNSA. CDR3 sequence reads: CASSLARSGRLNEKLFF. CDR3 in DNA: TGTGCCAGCAGCTTAGCACGGTCGGGACGGTTGAATGAAAAACTGTTTTTT.

This clonotype came up many times. The V call is TRBV2, the J call TRBJ2-7; TRBD1 matches 9 bases. CDR1 is SNHLY and CDR2 is FYNNEI in the germline V gene. The V gene end was trimmed by 8 bases and the J gene end by 2 bases; junction bases not matched to a gene: 4. The CDR3 covers 13 residues. CDR3 amino acids: CASGDRVAYEQYF. The CDR3, as DNA: TGTGCCAGCGGGGACAGGGTAGCCTACGAGCAGTACTTC.

The table lists this clonotype with many counts. The chain uses TRBV30 and TRBJ1-5; TRBD1 might be the D (5 bases). Between the trimmed V and J ends, which lost 3 bases and 6 bases, there was a span of 18 bases. In germline, CDR1 is GTSNPN, CDR2 SVGIG (reference sequence). The CDR3 is 15 residues long. CDR3 region: CAWSLGLIDSQPQHF. CDR3 DNA sequence: TGTGCCTGGAGCCTGGGGCTGATCGACAGTCAGCCCCAGCATTTT.

This clonotype was seen many times. The chain has TRBV25-1 and TRBJ2-5, with D unresolved. V lost 0 bases and J 4 bases, leaving 9 bases between the germline ends. Germline V gene lookup returns CDR1 MGHDK and CDR2 SYGVNS. The CDR3 is made up of 14 amino acids. In nucleotides, the CDR3 is TGTGCCAGCAGTGAATACTCGCAGCGAGAGACCCAGTACTTC. It codes for CASSEYSQRETQYF.

The rearrangement uses TRBV28 and TRBJ1-5; 8 nucleotides match TRBD1. CDR3 length: 19 amino acids. Germline CDR1 reads MDHEN; CDR2 reads SYDVKM. The trim removed 4 bases at V and 5 bases at J, leaving 19 bases unmatched. CDR3 coding DNA: TGTGCCAGCAGTTCTCTCGGGACAGGTTCTTCCCGTCTCGATCAGCCCCAGCATTTT. Protein: CASSSLGTGSSRLDQPQHF.

Concerning this clonotype itself: One end of the junction fails to match germline, which may point to a read error. The chain uses TRBV7-9 and TRBJ2-1; TRBD2 aligns across 7 bases. Germline assignment: CDR1 SEHNR and CDR2 FQNEAQ (reference sequence). The CDR3 runs 15 residues. The CDR3 sequence: CASSLADSINNKQFF. The DNA of the CDR3 is TGTGCCAGCAGCCTAGCGGACTCGATAAACAATAAGCAGTTCTTC.

This clonotype was counted at least ten times. V usage is TRBV2 and J usage is TRBJ1-2; TRBD1 aligns across 8 bases. Germline CDR1 SNHLY, CDR2 FYNNEI. J was trimmed by 8 bases and V by 4 bases; bases with no gene match: 6. This CDR3 has 13 amino acids. CDR3 residues: CASSGQGQRGYTF. The CDR3, as DNA: TGTGCCAGCAGTGGACAGGGGCAAAGAGGCTACACCTTC.

This clonotype was seen repeatedly, ten times or more. This chain connects TRBV20-1 to TRBJ1-3, with 8 bases identical to TRBD1. Trimming cost V 6 bases and J 1 base; bases outside gene matches: 11. The germline gives CDR1 DFQATT, CDR2 SNEGSKA (reference sequence). The CDR3 is made up of 16 amino acids. CDR3 loop: CSAEDRVLGSGNTIYF. CDR3 sequence (DNA): TGCAGTGCCGAGGACAGGGTCCTGGGTTCTGGAAACACCATATATTTT.

This clonotype appeared many times. The chain uses TRBV20-1 and TRBJ1-1, with 8 bases matching TRBD1. J lost 5 bases, V lost 3 bases, and 5 bases had no gene match. The CDR3 contains 13 residues. Germline V gene sequence: CDR1 DFQATT, CDR2 SNEGSKA (reference sequence). CDR3: CSARKQGATEAFF. CDR3 in DNA: TGCAGTGCTAGGAAGCAGGGGGCAACTGAAGCTTTCTTT.

The V and J genes are TRBV12-5 and TRBJ2-2; TRBD2 matches 11 bases. V trimming: 3 bases; J trimming: 2 bases; junction bases outside the gene matches: 5. This CDR3 region has 17 residues. Looked up from germline, CDR1 is LGHNT and CDR2 is FRNRAP. CDR3 region: CASGFLAGGLNTGELFF. The DNA for the CDR3 is TGTGCTAGTGGTTTTCTAGCGGGGGGTTTAAACACCGGGGAGCTGTTTTTT.

This clonotype has at least ten counts. CDR3 DNA: TGTGCCAGCAGTTTTCCGGGGGCGTACGAGCAGTACTTC. This translates into CASSFPGAYEQYF. The chain recombines TRBV27 with TRBJ2-7; D may be TRBD1 or TRBD2 (6 bases each). V was trimmed by 3 bases and J by 4 bases, leaving 10 bases between them. Germline V gene lookup returns CDR1 MNHEY and CDR2 SMNVEV (reference sequence). The CDR3 sequence is 13 residues long.